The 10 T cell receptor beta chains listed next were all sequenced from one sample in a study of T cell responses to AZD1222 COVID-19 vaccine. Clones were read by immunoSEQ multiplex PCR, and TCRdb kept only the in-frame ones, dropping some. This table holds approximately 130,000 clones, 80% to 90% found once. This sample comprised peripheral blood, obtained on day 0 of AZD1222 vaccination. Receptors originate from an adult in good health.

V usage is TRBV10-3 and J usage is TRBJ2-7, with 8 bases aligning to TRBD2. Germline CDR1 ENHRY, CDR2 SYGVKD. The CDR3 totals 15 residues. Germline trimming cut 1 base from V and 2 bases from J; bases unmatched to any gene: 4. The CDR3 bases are TGTGCCATCAGTGAGTACAGCGGGAGAACCTACGAGCAGTACTTC. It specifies CAISEYSGRTYEQYF.

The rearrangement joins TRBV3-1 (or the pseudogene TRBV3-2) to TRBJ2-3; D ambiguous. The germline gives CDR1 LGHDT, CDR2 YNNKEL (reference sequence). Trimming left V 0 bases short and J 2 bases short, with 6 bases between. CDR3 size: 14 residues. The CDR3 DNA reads TGTGCCAGCAGCCAAGATACGGCCACAGATACGCAGTATTTT. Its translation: CASSQDTATDTQYF.

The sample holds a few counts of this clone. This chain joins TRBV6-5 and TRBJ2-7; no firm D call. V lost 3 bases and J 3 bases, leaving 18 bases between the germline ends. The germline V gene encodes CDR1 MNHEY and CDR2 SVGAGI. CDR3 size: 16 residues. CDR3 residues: CASSYSGFSNHYEQYF. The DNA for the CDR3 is TGTGCCAGCAGTTATTCAGGTTTCTCTAACCACTACGAGCAGTACTTC.

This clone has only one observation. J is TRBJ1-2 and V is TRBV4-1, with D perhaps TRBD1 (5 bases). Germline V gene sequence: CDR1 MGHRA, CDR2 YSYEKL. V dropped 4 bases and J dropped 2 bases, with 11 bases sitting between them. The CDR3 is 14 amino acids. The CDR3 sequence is CASSPEGTNYGYTF. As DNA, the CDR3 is TGCGCCAGCAGCCCCGAAGGGACCAACTATGGCTACACCTTC.

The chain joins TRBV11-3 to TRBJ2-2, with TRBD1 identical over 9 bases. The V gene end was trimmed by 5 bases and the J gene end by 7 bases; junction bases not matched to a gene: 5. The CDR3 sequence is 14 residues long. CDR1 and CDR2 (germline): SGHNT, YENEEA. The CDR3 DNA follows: TGTGCCAGCAGCCGCCGGACAGGGGACGGGGAGCTGTTTTTT. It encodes CASSRRTGDGELFF. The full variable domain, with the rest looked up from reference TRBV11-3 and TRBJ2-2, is EAGVVQSPRYKIIEKKQPVAFWCNPISGHNTLYWYLQNLGQGPELLIRYENEEAVDDSQLPKDRFSAERLKGVDSTLKIQPAELGDSAVYLCASSRRTGDGELFFGEGSRLTVL.

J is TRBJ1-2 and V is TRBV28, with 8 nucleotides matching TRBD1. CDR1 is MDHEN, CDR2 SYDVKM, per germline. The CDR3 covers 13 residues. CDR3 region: CAQSRGLDYGYTF. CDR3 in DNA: TGTGCACAATCCAGGGGGCTGGACTATGGCTACACCTTC.

The CDR3 here is CASSQGDRGFNQPQHF. The CDR3 DNA follows: TGTGCCAGCAGCCAAGGTGACAGGGGATTCAATCAGCCCCAGCATTTT. The chain couples TRBV3-1 (or the pseudogene TRBV3-2) to TRBJ1-5; 8 positions match TRBD1. CDR3 length: 16 amino acids. The J segment lost 3 bases and the V segment lost 1 base, leaving 5 bases of the junction unmatched. Germline V gives CDR1 LGHDT, CDR2 YNNKEL (reference sequence).

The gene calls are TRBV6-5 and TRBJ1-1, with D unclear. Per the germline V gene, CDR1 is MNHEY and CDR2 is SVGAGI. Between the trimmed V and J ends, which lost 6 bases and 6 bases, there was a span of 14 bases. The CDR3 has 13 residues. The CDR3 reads CASRSPIRSEAFF. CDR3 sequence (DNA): TGTGCCAGCAGATCCCCGATCAGGTCTGAAGCTTTCTTT.

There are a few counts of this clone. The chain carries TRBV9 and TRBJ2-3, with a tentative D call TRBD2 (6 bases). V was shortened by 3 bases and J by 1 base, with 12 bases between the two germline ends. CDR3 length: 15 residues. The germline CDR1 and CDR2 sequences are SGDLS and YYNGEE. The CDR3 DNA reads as TGTGCCAGCAGCGGTCCCGGGACTGGCACAGATACGCAGTATTTT. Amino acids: CASSGPGTGTDTQYF.

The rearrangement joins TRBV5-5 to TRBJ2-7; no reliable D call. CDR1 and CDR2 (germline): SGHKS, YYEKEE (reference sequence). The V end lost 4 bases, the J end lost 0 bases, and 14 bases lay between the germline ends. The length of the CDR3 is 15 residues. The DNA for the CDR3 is TGTGCCAGCAGCCTACTCGACACGAGCTCCTACGAGCAGTACTTC. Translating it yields CASSLLDTSSYEQYF.